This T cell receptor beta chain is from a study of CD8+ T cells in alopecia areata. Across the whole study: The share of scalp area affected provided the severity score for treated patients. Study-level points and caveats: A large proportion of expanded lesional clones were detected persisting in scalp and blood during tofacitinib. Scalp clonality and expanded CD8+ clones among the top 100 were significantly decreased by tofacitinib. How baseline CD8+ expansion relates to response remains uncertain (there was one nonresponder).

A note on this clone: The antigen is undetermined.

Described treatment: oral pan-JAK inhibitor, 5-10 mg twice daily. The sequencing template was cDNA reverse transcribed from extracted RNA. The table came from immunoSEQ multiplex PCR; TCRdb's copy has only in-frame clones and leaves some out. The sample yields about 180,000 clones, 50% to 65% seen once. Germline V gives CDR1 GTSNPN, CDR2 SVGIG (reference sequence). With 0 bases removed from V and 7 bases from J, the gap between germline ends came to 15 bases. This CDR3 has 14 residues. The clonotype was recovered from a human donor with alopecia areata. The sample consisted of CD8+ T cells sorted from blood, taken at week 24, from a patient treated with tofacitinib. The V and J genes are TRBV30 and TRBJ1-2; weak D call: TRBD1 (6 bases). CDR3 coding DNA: TGTGCCTGGAGTGTAGGGGGGTCCGGCCCTGGCTACACCTTC. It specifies CAWSVGGSGPGYTF.